One sample yielded the 24 T cell receptor beta chains listed below, sequenced in a study of cytomegalovirus exposure and HLA in healthy donors. It was with 60 Vbeta and 13 Jbeta primers that the PCR ran. The assay was immunoSEQ multiplex PCR, and TCRdb's table has in-frame clones only and misses some. The table shows over 80,000 clones, with around 73% occurring only once. The sequenced sample consisted of PBMCs. The receptor set was obtained from a man aged 35 to 55 in good health and CMV-seronegative.

There are a few counts of this clone. The chain is built from TRBV7-9 and TRBJ1-1; D is uncertain. CDR1 is SEHNR and CDR2 is FQNEAQ in the germline V gene (reference sequence). Trimming removed 1 base from V and 3 bases from J, with 6 bases in between. The CDR3 length is 13 residues. The DNA of the CDR3 is TGTGCCAGCAGCTTAGTAGGAGACACTGAAGCTTTCTTT. It yields the protein CASSLVGDTEAFF. Filled out from reference TRBV7-9 and TRBJ1-1, the complete variable domain reads DTGVSQNPRHKITKRGQNVTFRCDPISEHNRLYWYRQTLGQGPEFLTYFQNEAQLEKSRLLSDRFSAERPKGSFSTLEIQRTEQGDSAMYLCASSLVGDTEAFFGQGTRLTVV.

This clone was seen more than once but under ten times. V gene TRBV29-1 combines with J gene TRBJ2-3; the D gene is possibly TRBD2 (5 bases). Germline values: CDR1 SQVTM, CDR2 ANQGSEA. Between the trimmed V and J ends, which lost 5 bases and 0 bases, there was a span of 9 bases. The CDR3 spans 13 residues. CDR3 sequence reads: CSVRGSSTDTQYF. The CDR3 region has the DNA TGCAGCGTTCGAGGGAGCAGCACAGATACGCAGTATTTT.

This clone was recorded only once. The chain recombines TRBV7-9 with TRBJ1-1; D is undetermined. Germline loops: CDR1 SEHNR, CDR2 FQNEAQ (reference sequence). This CDR3 contains 13 residues. V was cut by 1 base and J by 7 bases, with 10 bases left in between. The CDR3 region has the DNA TGTGCCAGCAGCTTAGGGGTAACGGGTGAAGCTTTCTTT. This codes for CASSLGVTGEAFF.

This clone was seen ten or more times. The chain couples TRBV4-1 to TRBJ1-4, with TRBD1 matching 7 bases. From germline, CDR1 is MGHRA and CDR2 YSYEKL. The CDR3 is made up of 16 amino acids. Trimming removed 0 bases from V and 8 bases from J; junction bases left unmatched: 9. CDR3 sequence: CASSQETGSGWEKLFF. The CDR3 DNA is TGCGCCAGCAGCCAAGAGACAGGGTCTGGGTGGGAAAAACTGTTTTTT.

The V and J genes are TRBV4-1 and TRBJ2-1; 13 nucleotides align to TRBD2. V was clipped by 2 bases and J by 10 bases; unmatched bases: 17. The CDR3 runs 19 residues. The germline V gene has CDR1 MGHRA and CDR2 YSYEKL. For the CDR3, the DNA is TGCGCCAGCAGCCAAACCCCACTAGCGGGGGGGCCCAGGGTGAACGAGCAGTTCTTC. It specifies CASSQTPLAGGPRVNEQFF.

CDR3 residues: CSTRTGYLEQFF. The CDR3 bases are TGCAGCACACGGACAGGGTACCTTGAGCAGTTCTTC. The chain recombines TRBV29-1 with TRBJ2-1, with TRBD1 matching over 8 bases. V dropped 8 bases and J dropped 9; count of bases not matched to a gene: 9. Germline V gene lookup returns CDR1 SQVTM and CDR2 ANQGSEA. The CDR3 is 12 amino acids.

The rearrangement links TRBV9 to TRBJ1-1; D might be TRBD1 (5 bases). CDR1 is SGDLS, CDR2 YYNGEE, per germline. The CDR3 is made up of 13 amino acids. V lost 3 bases, J lost 3 bases, and 9 bases lay in between. Here the CDR3 reads CASSDAGYTEAFF. CDR3 DNA: TGTGCCAGCAGCGATGCAGGGTACACTGAAGCTTTCTTT.

The chain has TRBV7-6 and TRBJ1-6, with 9 bases matching TRBD1. From germline, CDR1 is SGHVS and CDR2 FNYEAQ. The CDR3 runs to 14 residues. The CDR3 DNA reads as TGTGCTTCACAGGGGGCCTTCGACAATTCACCCCTCCACTTT. This codes for CASQGAFDNSPLHF.

The V gene is TRBV2, the J gene TRBJ1-6; D uncertain. The germline gives CDR1 SNHLY, CDR2 FYNNEI. V dropped 5 bases and J dropped 9 bases, with 14 bases sitting between them. The CDR3 runs 14 residues. The CDR3 loop is CASSREREGSPLHF. The CDR3 nucleotides read TGTGCCAGCAGTAGGGAGCGGGAAGGTTCACCCCTCCACTTT.

The CDR3 sequence: CASSFALGELNTEAFF. Here the CDR3 DNA reads TGTGCCAGCAGCTTTGCTCTGGGAGAGTTGAACACTGAAGCTTTCTTT. This chain uses TRBV7-8 with TRBJ1-1; D ambiguous. Deletions cut 3 bases from V and 0 bases from J, with 14 bases between. The germline V gene encodes CDR1 SGHVS and CDR2 FQNEAQ. The CDR3 length is 16 residues.

This clone was detected only a few times. The rearrangement links TRBV7-9 to TRBJ2-4; no definite D call. Germline CDR1 and CDR2: SEHNR and FQNEAQ (reference sequence). V lost 3 bases and J lost 8, with 11 bases in between. The CDR3 contains 13 residues. CDR3 DNA: TGTGCCAGCAGCTTTATCTTACGGGACATTCAGTACTTC. It yields the protein CASSFILRDIQYF.

The V gene is TRBV9, the J gene TRBJ1-6; D is uncertain. The length of the CDR3 is 15 residues. Deletions cut 3 bases from V and 0 bases from J, with 7 bases between. Germline assignment: CDR1 SGDLS and CDR2 YYNGEE. The CDR3 DNA reads TGTGCCAGCAGCGCCAGATACTCCTATAATTCACCCCTCCACTTT. Protein sequence: CASSARYSYNSPLHF.

The genes are TRBV7-9 and TRBJ1-4; no clear D. CDR1 and CDR2 (germline): SEHNR, FQNEAQ (reference sequence). V lost 1 base, J lost 0 bases, and 9 bases lay in between. The CDR3 consists of 16 residues. The CDR3 loop reads CASSLGWQTTNEKLFF. The DNA for the CDR3 is TGTGCCAGCAGCTTAGGGTGGCAGACAACTAATGAAAAACTGTTTTTT.

The rearrangement joins TRBV12-5 to TRBJ1-5; 10 bases fit TRBD1. Germline lookup yields CDR1 LGHNT and CDR2 FRNRAP. The junction had 7 bases not matched to a gene; V was cut back by 3 bases and J by 2 bases. The CDR3 sequence is 17 residues long. Written as DNA, the CDR3 is TGTGCTAGTGGTTTCATAGGACAGGGGGTACGCAATCAGCCCCAGCATTTT. Encoded protein: CASGFIGQGVRNQPQHF. Drawing the rest from reference TRBV12-5 and TRBJ1-5, the complete variable domain is DARVTQTPRHKVTEMGQEVTMRCQPILGHNTVFWYRQTMMQGLELLAYFRNRAPLDDSGMPKDRFSAEMPDATLATLKIQPSEPRDSAVYFCASGFIGQGVRNQPQHFGDGTRLSIL.

This chain uses TRBV2 with TRBJ1-5; 8 bases agree with TRBD1. The CDR3 extends over 13 amino acids. Germline lookup yields CDR1 SNHLY and CDR2 FYNNEI. Losses at the gene ends were 4 bases for V and 6 bases for J; bases not matched to a gene: 2. CDR3 nucleotides: TGTGCCAGCAGTGGACAGGGGAGTCAGCCCCAGCATTTT. It encodes CASSGQGSQPQHF.

This chain joins TRBV6-5 and TRBJ2-7; 8 positions agree with TRBD1. Germline CDR1 MNHEY, CDR2 SVGAGI. J gave up 2 bases and V 8 bases, and 8 bases lay outside the gene matches. CDR3 length: 14 amino acids. CDR3 sequence (DNA): TGTGCCAGCGGACCTGGGACAGGAACCTACGAGCAGTACTTC. This codes for CASGPGTGTYEQYF.

The rearrangement joins TRBV5-1 to TRBJ2-7, with 9 bases identical to TRBD1. The CDR3 consists of 14 residues. CDR1 SGHRS and CDR2 YFSETQ come from the germline V gene. Unmatched junction bases numbered 6, after V lost 2 bases and J lost 6 bases. CDR3 sequence: CASSFIQGAGEQYF. Here the CDR3 DNA reads TGCGCCAGCAGCTTTATACAGGGGGCTGGCGAGCAGTACTTC.

The chain joins TRBV7-2 to TRBJ2-5; 9 positions agree with TRBD2. Losses at the gene ends were 2 bases for V and 5 bases for J; bases not matched to a gene: 12. CDR3 size: 17 residues. Germline V gene data show CDR1 as SGHTA and CDR2 as FQGNSA. In DNA, the CDR3 is TGTGCCAGCAGCTTAAGCATAAAGCGGGGGGCTTTGGAGACCCAGTACTTC. The encoded protein is CASSLSIKRGALETQYF.

The chain is built from TRBV11-3 and TRBJ2-1; a possible D gene is TRBD1 (5 bases). V lost 3 bases, J lost 4 bases, and 13 bases lay in between. Looked up from germline, CDR1 is SGHNT and CDR2 is YENEEA. The length of the CDR3 is 15 residues. The CDR3 protein is CASSFGVAGYNEQFF. The CDR3 DNA reads as TGTGCCAGCAGCTTCGGCGTTGCAGGGTACAATGAGCAGTTCTTC.

The J gene is TRBJ2-1, the V gene TRBV7-6; 7 positions agree with TRBD2. The CDR3 runs 15 residues. V dropped 0 bases and J dropped 3; count of bases not matched to a gene: 2. The germline V gene encodes CDR1 SGHVS and CDR2 FNYEAQ. Here the CDR3 reads CASSLAASGYNEQFF. The CDR3 DNA reads as TGTGCCAGCAGCTTAGCGGCTAGCGGCTACAATGAGCAGTTCTTC. Together with reference TRBV7-6 and TRBJ2-1, the CDR3 gives the full variable domain: GAGVSQSPRYKVTKRGQDVALRCDPISGHVSLYWYRQALGQGPEFLTYFNYEAQQDKSGLPNDRFSAERPEGSISTLTIQRTEQRDSAMYRCASSLAASGYNEQFFGPGTRLTVL.

This clone has a single count. The chain carries TRBV7-6 and TRBJ2-3; a weak D match, TRBD2 (7 bases). CDR3 size: 16 residues. CDR1 and CDR2 from the germline V gene are SGHVS and FNYEAQ. V lost 0 bases and J lost 4, with 14 bases in between. CDR3 DNA: TGTGCCAGCAGCTTAGCGGGGGGGCTTGGAGCAGATACGCAGTATTTT. As protein: CASSLAGGLGADTQYF.

The genes are TRBV30 and TRBJ2-4; 10 positions match TRBD1. Germline CDR1 GTSNPN, CDR2 SVGIG (reference sequence). The CDR3 loop spans 17 amino acids. The V segment lost 5 bases and the J segment 2 bases; nucleotides outside the gene matches: 12. The CDR3, as DNA: TGTGCCTGGTGGACAGGGGGGGTCGTCGGGACCAAAAACATTCAGTACTTC. Translation gives CAWWTGGVVGTKNIQYF.

The chain has TRBV5-1 and TRBJ2-5; 8 positions match TRBD2. The J segment lost 4 bases and the V segment lost 0 bases, leaving 8 bases of the junction unmatched. CDR3 length: 16 residues. Looked up from germline, CDR1 is SGHRS and CDR2 is YFSETQ. This CDR3 is CASSLGAGGAGETQYF. For the CDR3, the DNA is TGCGCCAGCAGCTTGGGAGCCGGGGGGGCCGGAGAGACCCAGTACTTC.

The genes are TRBV9 and TRBJ1-1, with 8 bases matching TRBD1. The CDR3 spans 15 residues. Germline V lookup: CDR1 SGDLS, CDR2 YYNGEE. J gave up 0 bases and V 6 bases, and 7 bases lay outside the gene matches. The CDR3 is CASTVTGGMNTEAFF. Here the CDR3 DNA reads TGTGCCAGCACCGTCACAGGGGGGATGAACACTGAAGCTTTCTTT.